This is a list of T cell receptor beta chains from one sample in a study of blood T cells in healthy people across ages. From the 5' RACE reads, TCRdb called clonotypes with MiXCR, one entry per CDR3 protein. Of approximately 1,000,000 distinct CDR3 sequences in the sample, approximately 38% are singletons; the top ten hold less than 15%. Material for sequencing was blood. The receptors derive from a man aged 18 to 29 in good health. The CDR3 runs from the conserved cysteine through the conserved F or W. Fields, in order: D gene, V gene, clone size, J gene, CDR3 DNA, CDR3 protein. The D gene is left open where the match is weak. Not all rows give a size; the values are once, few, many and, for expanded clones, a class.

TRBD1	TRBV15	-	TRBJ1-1	TGTGCCACCTGCATAGAACAGGGGAGCACTGAAGCTTTCTTT	CATCIEQGSTEAFF
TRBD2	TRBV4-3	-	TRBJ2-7	TGCGCCAGCAGCCAAGATTCTAGCGGGAGCTACAATGAGCAGTACTTC	CASSQDSSGSYNEQYF
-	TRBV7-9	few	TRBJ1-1	TGTGCCAGCAGACTGGACAGAACGAACACTGAAGCTTTCTTT	CASRLDRTNTEAFF
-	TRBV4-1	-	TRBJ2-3	TGCGCCAGCAGCCAAGAAGGCACAGGGAGGACAGATACGCAGTATTTT	CASSQEGTGRTDTQYF
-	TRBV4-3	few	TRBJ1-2	TGCGCCAGCAGCCAAATGGCAGGGGAGGGCTATGGCTACACCTTC	CASSQMAGEGYGYTF
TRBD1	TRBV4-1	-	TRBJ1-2	TGCGCTAGCAGCCAACCCTCGGGACAGGGCAACTATGGCTACACCTTC	CASSQPSGQGNYGYTF
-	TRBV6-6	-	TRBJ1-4	TGTGCCAGCGCAGAGGCTACCGCCACGTGGAAACTGTTTTTT	CASAEATATWKLFF
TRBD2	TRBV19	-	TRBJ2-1	TGTGCCAGTAGTACTTATAGCGGGAGCGACAATGAGCAGTTCTTC	CASSTYSGSDNEQFF
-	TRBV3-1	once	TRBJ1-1	TGTGCCAGCAGCCCCCGTCAGGGACAAACCACTGAAGCTTTCTTT	CASSPRQGQTTEAFF
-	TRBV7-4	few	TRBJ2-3	TGTGCCAGCAGCTTAGCACCGGGGGACGCAGATACGCAGTATTTT	CASSLAPGDADTQYF